This is a list of T cell receptor beta chains from one sample in a study of cytomegalovirus exposure and HLA in healthy donors. TCRdb's table, derived via immunoSEQ multiplex PCR, lists solely in-frame clones and lacks some. The sample carries 120,000 or so clones, roughly 95% recorded once. The sample was PBMCs. The receptors were gathered from a man aged 18-30 years in good health and CMV-seronegative. The CDR3 runs from the conserved cysteine through the conserved F or W.

v_call	j_call	cdr3_aa
TRBV6-5	TRBJ1-4	CASSRSGEEKLFF
TRBV7-9	TRBJ1-5	CASSGDRGPDQPQHF
TRBV25-1	TRBJ2-7	CASSGSQLAEYEQYF
TRBV27	TRBJ2-7	CASSSTAYEQYF
TRBV6-5	TRBJ2-7	CASSYSRGGRAYEQYF
TRBV27	TRBJ1-2	CASSLYGRGRPNYGYTF
TRBV19	TRBJ2-1	CASSIVLAGLSSYNEQFF
TRBV28	TRBJ2-1	CASSLRGNYNEQFF
TRBV27	TRBJ2-1	CASGLAGGIGDEQFF
TRBV10-3	TRBJ2-5	CAISETAGQGGQETQYF
TRBV6-5	TRBJ1-2	CASSQPPSQVVTF
TRBV4-1	TRBJ1-1	CASSQVSISGTAAFF
TRBV7-2	TRBJ2-1	CASSFRNEQFF
TRBV10-3	TRBJ1-1	CAIKTGENTEAFF
TRBV10-3	TRBJ2-1	CAISEPTSGINEQFF
TRBV11-3	TRBJ2-6	CASSLRLAVSSGANVLTF
TRBV28	TRBJ2-3	CASSLRWASGGRTDTQYF
TRBV9	TRBJ2-3	CASSPPYNTDTQYF
TRBV6-5	TRBJ1-5	CASRSQGNSNQPQHF
TRBV28	TRBJ1-5	CASSTSTGGNQPQHF
TRBV15	TRBJ1-5	CATGITRGNRQPQHF
TRBV5-1	TRBJ2-3	CASSGTSGWQYF
TRBV7-2	TRBJ2-2	CASSSGLAGVVGELFF
TRBV9	TRBJ1-3	CASSVVGGADGGNTIYF
TRBV30	TRBJ2-2	CAWNLHTTQAAGELFF
TRBV9	TRBJ1-4	CASSVRGGGEKLFF
TRBV15	TRBJ2-1	CATSRTSGNEQFF
TRBV6-5	TRBJ2-7	CASSYGGGSNSGEQYF
TRBV18	TRBJ2-3	CASSPDGRDTDTQYF
TRBV6-5	TRBJ2-7	CASSYRQFYEQYF
TRBV30	TRBJ1-1	CAGTGDGRLNTEAFF
TRBV12-5	TRBJ2-7	CASGLERQAYAYEQYF
TRBV6-1	TRBJ1-1	CASSARHWDTEAFF
TRBV4-2	TRBJ2-5	CASSSSGRAGETQYF
TRBV6-6	TRBJ1-1	CASSLDTEAFF
TRBV9	TRBJ1-2	CASDGGHYGYTF
TRBV19	TRBJ2-1	CASSIDGDRERNEQFF
TRBV21-1	TRBJ2-3	CASSKGRDTQYF
TRBV27	TRBJ2-5	CASRLGGGVETQYF
TRBV7-3	TRBJ2-1	CASSLATSYVEQFF
TRBV6-5	TRBJ2-1	CASSYSRILLVNEQFF
TRBV5-4	TRBJ2-2	CASSLGLAGGELFF
TRBV19	TRBJ2-6	CASSIDRGGTGANVLTF
TRBV14	TRBJ2-1	CASSQRSGSYNEQFF